The 28 T cell receptor beta chains reported below all come from one sample, sequenced in a study of cytomegalovirus exposure and HLA in healthy donors. PCR was performed using 60 Vbeta and 13 Jbeta primers. Assay: immunoSEQ multiplex PCR; the TCRdb copy retains only in-frame clones and omits some. This table holds 130,000 to 150,000 clones, about 74% found once. Sequences were obtained from PBMCs. These TCRs come from a man between 18 and 29 years old in good health and CMV-seropositive.

The chain uses TRBV5-1 and TRBJ2-5; D is possibly TRBD1 (6 bases). V was pared by 3 bases and J by 3 bases, with 12 bases between. CDR1 SGHRS and CDR2 YFSETQ come from the germline V gene. The length of the CDR3 is 14 residues. The CDR3 sequence: CASSSGQPEETQYF. CDR3 DNA sequence: TGCGCCAGCAGCTCCGGACAGCCAGAAGAGACCCAGTACTTC.

The chain recombines TRBV21-1 with TRBJ1-1; the tabulated D call, TRBD1, remains unverified against the DNA. TRBV21-1 is reported as a pseudogene. This CDR3 contains 16 residues. CDR3 sequence reads: CASSSFTGTERTEAFF. CDR3 in DNA: TGTGCCAGCAGCAGTTTCACCGGGACAGAGCGCACTGAAGCTTTCTTT.

This clone was counted between two and nine times. The chain is built from TRBV25-1 and TRBJ1-1; D not resolved. With 6 bases removed from V and 4 bases from J, the gap between germline ends came to 6 bases. Germline assignment: CDR1 MGHDK and CDR2 SYGVNS. There are 11 residues in the CDR3. In DNA form, the CDR3 reads TGTGCCAGCAGAAGTAGCACTGAAGCTTTCTTT. Translating gives CASRSSTEAFF.

The CDR3 is CASSLVGTGTGANVLTF. CDR3 nucleotide sequence: TGCGCCAGCAGCCTCGTTGGGACAGGGACTGGGGCCAACGTCCTGACTTTC. The chain couples TRBV4-1 to TRBJ2-6; 9 bases match TRBD1. V lost 4 bases to trimming and J lost 2 bases; unmatched junction nucleotides: 6. The CDR3 runs 17 residues. The V gene's germline CDR1 is MGHRA and CDR2 YSYEKL.

The V and J genes are TRBV9 and TRBJ2-2; 10 positions agree with TRBD1. Trimming cost V 5 bases and J 4 bases; bases outside gene matches: 5. This CDR3 has 15 amino acids. Per the germline V gene, CDR1 is SGDLS and CDR2 is YYNGEE. The chain's CDR3 is CASRPGQGFTGELFF. The CDR3 coding sequence is TGTGCCAGCAGACCGGGACAGGGGTTCACCGGGGAGCTGTTTTTT. The whole variable domain, filled in from reference TRBV9 and TRBJ2-2, reads DSGVTQTPKHLITATGQRVTLRCSPRSGDLSVYWYQQSLDQGLQFLIQYYNGEERAKGNILERFSAQQFPDLHSELNLSSLELGDSALYFCASRPGQGFTGELFFGEGSRLTVL.

This clone was found a few times. V and J are TRBV28 and TRBJ2-7, with 13 positions matching TRBD2. V gave up 8 bases and J gave up 6 bases; unmatched junction bases: 16. Per germline, CDR1 MDHEN and CDR2 SYDVKM. This CDR3 has 17 amino acids. CDR3 bases: TGTGCCAGCTACCCGTGGACTAGCGGGAGTGAAAGAGGCGAGCAGTACTTC. The encoded protein is CASYPWTSGSERGEQYF.

This chain connects TRBV29-1 to TRBJ2-5; possibly TRBD1 for D (5 bases). Per germline, CDR1 SQVTM and CDR2 ANQGSEA. This CDR3 region has 12 residues. Trimming left V 0 bases short and J 4 bases short, with 6 bases between. The CDR3 spells CSVEETGETQYF. The CDR3 DNA reads TGCAGCGTTGAAGAAACAGGAGAGACCCAGTACTTC.

The chain employs TRBV2 and TRBJ1-2, with D unresolved. V dropped 4 bases and J dropped 8 bases, with 17 bases sitting between them. In germline, CDR1 is SNHLY, CDR2 FYNNEI. The CDR3 extends over 14 amino acids. The CDR3 nucleotides are TGTGCCAGCAGTGGCGTGCTCACCCAACTCGGCTACACCTTC. Residues: CASSGVLTQLGYTF. The full variable domain, completed using reference TRBV2 and TRBJ1-2, is EPEVTQTPSHQVTQMGQEVILRCVPISNHLYFYWYRQILGQKVEFLVSFYNNEISEKSEIFDDQFSVERPDGSNFTLKIRSTKLEDSAMYFCASSGVLTQLGYTFGSGTRLTVV.

The rearrangement joins TRBV7-9 to TRBJ1-1, with a tentative D call TRBD1 (6 bases). The CDR3 runs to 13 residues. Germline V lookup: CDR1 SEHNR, CDR2 FQNEAQ (reference sequence). Trimming removed 1 base from V and 4 bases from J, with 7 bases in between. In nucleotides, the CDR3 is TGTGCCAGCAGCTTAGAAGGGGGCACTGAAGCTTTCTTT. It codes for CASSLEGGTEAFF.

This clone is a singleton in its sample. V is TRBV9 and J is TRBJ2-7; D is possibly TRBD2 (6 bases). The V and J ends lost 0 bases and 4 bases respectively, with 17 bases between them. The CDR3 has 16 amino acids. CDR1 SGDLS and CDR2 YYNGEE come from the germline V gene. The CDR3, as DNA: TGTGCCAGCAGCGTAGCTACAGGAGGGACGGAATACGAGCAGTACTTC. Its translation: CASSVATGGTEYEQYF.

The chain recombines TRBV30 with TRBJ2-1; D perhaps matches TRBD2 (6 bases). CDR1 is GTSNPN, CDR2 SVGIG, per germline (reference sequence). V dropped 7 bases and J dropped 6 bases, with 16 bases sitting between them. The CDR3 has 13 residues. CDR3 nucleotide sequence: TGTGCCTCATCGGGGGACCGCGGCAATGAGCAGTTCTTC. Its protein is CASSGDRGNEQFF.

The chain couples TRBV30 to TRBJ2-1; D may be TRBD1 (5 bases). The CDR3 loop spans 11 amino acids. V was pared by 8 bases and J by 9 bases, with 14 bases between. Germline CDR1 is GTSNPN and CDR2 is SVGIG (reference sequence). CDR3 sequence (DNA): TGTGCCGTGGGGCCCTTGGGTGAGCAGTTCTTC. It yields the protein CAVGPLGEQFF. Based on the CDR3 plus reference TRBV30 and TRBJ2-1, the full variable domain is SQTIHQWPATLVQPVGSPLSLECTVEGTSNPNLYWYRQAAGRGLQLLFYSVGIGQISSEVPQNLSASRPQDRQFILSSKKLLLSDSGFYLCAVGPLGEQFFGPGTRLTVL.

This chain uses TRBV28 with TRBJ1-2, with a tentative D call TRBD1 (5 bases). Trimming removed 2 bases from V and 7 bases from J, with 8 bases in between. CDR3 size: 12 residues. Germline values: CDR1 MDHEN, CDR2 SYDVKM. CDR3 protein: CASSLKGLGYTF. For the CDR3, the DNA is TGTGCCAGCAGTTTAAAGGGGCTTGGCTACACCTTC.

V is TRBV10-3 and J is TRBJ2-7, with TRBD1 identical over 10 bases. The germline V gene encodes CDR1 ENHRY and CDR2 SYGVKD. The CDR3 has 13 residues. V dropped 6 bases and J dropped 5; count of bases not matched to a gene: 4. The CDR3 loop is CAIRGTGVHEQYF. DNA for the CDR3: TGTGCCATCAGAGGGACAGGGGTGCACGAGCAGTACTTC.

The V call is TRBV5-6, the J call TRBJ1-2; 7 bases agree with TRBD1. V was clipped by 7 bases and J by 3 bases; unmatched bases: 9. Germline lookup yields CDR1 SGHDT and CDR2 YYEEEE. This CDR3 has 14 residues. The CDR3 loop reads CASQATGLYYGYTF. CDR3 DNA: TGTGCCAGCCAGGCGACAGGGCTCTACTATGGCTACACCTTC.

This clone was detected once. V is TRBV27 and J is TRBJ1-5; D is perhaps TRBD1 (5 bases). V shed 3 bases and J shed 4 bases, with 13 bases lying between them. This CDR3 is built from 15 residues. Germline V CDR1 and CDR2: MNHEY, SMNVEV (reference sequence). The CDR3: CASSFNGGENQPQHF. CDR3 nucleotides: TGTGCCAGCAGTTTCAACGGGGGGGAAAATCAGCCCCAGCATTTT.

The chain combines TRBV28 with TRBJ2-3, with 8 positions matching TRBD2. Germline V gives CDR1 MDHEN, CDR2 SYDVKM. V was pared by 4 bases and J by 0 bases, with 9 bases of the junction left unmatched. CDR3 size: 17 residues. The CDR3 sequence is CASSSWGAGGSTDTQYF. CDR3 bases: TGTGCCAGCAGTTCCTGGGGCGCGGGAGGAAGCACAGATACGCAGTATTTT.

For the CDR3, the DNA is TGTGCCAGCAGGCCGACTAGCGGGGGCTCCTACGAGCAGTACTTC. Its translation: CASRPTSGGSYEQYF. The rearrangement uses TRBV28 and TRBJ2-7; TRBD2 agrees at 12 bases. J gave up 0 bases and V 6 bases, and 3 bases lay outside the gene matches. CDR1 is MDHEN and CDR2 is SYDVKM in the germline V gene. The CDR3 contains 15 residues.

This clone was counted only a few times. V usage is TRBV19 and J usage is TRBJ1-5; D is ambiguous. The germline gives CDR1 LNHDA, CDR2 SQIVND (reference sequence). The CDR3 loop spans 13 amino acids. With 3 bases removed from V and 0 bases from J, the gap between germline ends came to 3 bases. The CDR3 bases are TGTGCCAGTAGTATGAGTAGCAATCAGCCCCAGCATTTT. This sequence encodes CASSMSSNQPQHF.

The chain carries TRBV13 and TRBJ2-2; D is perhaps TRBD2 (5 bases). CDR1 and CDR2 (germline): PRHDT, FYEKMQ (reference sequence). This CDR3 region has 13 residues. Trimming took 7 bases from V and 4 from J, leaving 10 bases between them. CDR3 in DNA: TGTGCCAGCATCTTCGGACTCACCGGGGAGCTGTTTTTT. It is translated as CASIFGLTGELFF.

The rearrangement links TRBV7-2 to TRBJ2-7; 10 bases fit TRBD2. CDR1 SGHTA and CDR2 FQGNSA come from the germline V gene. With V trimmed by 1 base and J by 7 bases, 4 bases remained unmatched. This CDR3 region has 14 residues. The CDR3 DNA reads as TGTGCCAGCAGCTTAGTAGCGGGAGGTCGGGAGCAGTACTTC. This encodes CASSLVAGGREQYF.

V gene TRBV9 combines with J gene TRBJ1-5; 7 bases fit TRBD1. V was pared by 0 bases and J by 0 bases, with 6 bases of the junction left unmatched. This CDR3 has 17 residues. Per the germline V gene, CDR1 is SGDLS and CDR2 is YYNGEE. CDR3 sequence: CASSVVGTDYSNQPQHF. Here the CDR3 DNA reads TGTGCCAGCAGCGTAGTGGGGACAGATTATAGCAATCAGCCCCAGCATTTT.

This clone was seen once. The rearrangement uses TRBV6-1 and TRBJ1-2; unclear D gene. Germline CDR1 reads MNHNS; CDR2 reads SASEGT. The V gene lost 8 bases and the J gene lost 7 bases, with 14 bases spanning the gap. This CDR3 has 12 residues. CDR3 amino acids: CASLQVNGGYTF. The CDR3 nucleotides read TGTGCCAGCCTGCAGGTCAACGGTGGCTACACCTTC.

The chain uses TRBV19 and TRBJ1-5, with D hard to call. CDR3 length: 14 amino acids. The germline V gene encodes CDR1 LNHDA and CDR2 SQIVND (reference sequence). Trimming shortened V by 5 bases and J by 2 bases, and 10 bases separated the two germline ends. The CDR3 region is CASSRYSGNQPQHF. Written as DNA, the CDR3 is TGTGCCAGTAGTCGGTATAGCGGCAATCAGCCCCAGCATTTT.

The gene calls are TRBV7-6 and TRBJ1-1; D is ambiguous. This CDR3 has 14 residues. Germline V lookup: CDR1 SGHVS, CDR2 FNYEAQ. The V end was cut by 5 bases, the J end by 1 base, with 11 bases between. The CDR3 nucleotides are TGTGCCAGCAGCCTCCCCGAGGGGAACACTGAAGCTTTCTTT. It encodes CASSLPEGNTEAFF.

The chain links TRBV12-5 to TRBJ2-3, with a tentative D call TRBD1 (6 bases). CDR1 and CDR2 from the germline V gene are LGHNT and FRNRAP. The CDR3 sequence is 16 residues long. The V end lost 0 bases, the J end lost 3 bases, and 13 bases lay between the germline ends. This chain's CDR3 is CASGLVSGVGTDTQYF. The DNA of the CDR3 is TGTGCTAGTGGTTTGGTTTCAGGGGTTGGTACAGATACGCAGTATTTT.

The gene calls are TRBV9 and TRBJ1-6; D unresolved. This CDR3 has 15 amino acids. The germline V gene encodes CDR1 SGDLS and CDR2 YYNGEE. Between the trimmed V and J ends, which lost 0 bases and 13 bases, there was a span of 17 bases. The CDR3, as DNA: TGTGCCAGCAGCGTAGCGGGTCCCCAACCGGTCCCCCTCCACTTT. Amino acid sequence: CASSVAGPQPVPLHF.

This clone has just a few counts. This sequence joins TRBV9 and TRBJ2-1; a possible D gene is TRBD2 (7 bases). Trimming shortened V by 0 bases and J by 2 bases, and 12 bases separated the two germline ends. This CDR3 region has 16 residues. Germline V gene sequence: CDR1 SGDLS, CDR2 YYNGEE. This CDR3 reads CASSVAGGAPYNEQFF. Here the CDR3 DNA reads TGTGCCAGCAGCGTAGCGGGGGGCGCCCCCTACAATGAGCAGTTCTTC.